The rows below give T cell receptor beta chains drawn from one sample of a study of blood T cell repertoires in COVID-19. Profiling relied on immunoSEQ multiplex PCR, and the TCRdb table lists in-frame clones only, not all of them. This sample has 25,000 to 35,000 clones, with around 82% found just once. Sequencing was performed on peripheral blood. The receptors come from a man older than 75 with active or convalescent COVID-19. The CDR3 runs from the conserved cysteine through the conserved F or W. D genes are given only for firm matches. Clone sizes are given selectively: once, few, many, or a class where the clone is expanded.

d_call	clone_size	v_call	j_call	cdr3_aa	cdr3_nt
TRBD1	-	TRBV28	TRBJ1-3	CASSFPGTALGNTIYF	TGTGCCAGCAGTTTCCCCGGGACAGCCCTCGGAAACACCATATATTTT
-	few	TRBV7-9	TRBJ1-3	CASSPRGQGSGNTIYF	TGTGCCAGCAGCCCTAGGGGTCAGGGCTCTGGAAACACCATATATTTT
TRBD2	-	TRBV4-2	TRBJ2-2	CASSSRTSGYTGELFF	TGTGCCAGCAGCTCTCGGACTAGCGGGTACACCGGGGAGCTGTTTTTT
TRBD1	-	TRBV7-9	TRBJ2-7	CASTNPGQGAQQYF	TGTGCCAGCACCAACCCGGGACAGGGGGCGCAGCAGTACTTC
-	-	TRBV20-1	TRBJ2-6	CSASQGGPGANVLTF	TGCAGTGCTAGTCAGGGAGGCCCTGGGGCCAACGTCCTGACTTTC
TRBD1	-	TRBV5-8	TRBJ2-1	CASSLGLTGVTTYNEQFF	TGTGCCAGCAGCTTGGGATTGACAGGGGTAACCACTTACAATGAGCAGTTCTTC
-	-	TRBV6-2/TRBV6-3	TRBJ1-1	CASSWTANTEAFF	TGTGCCAGCAGTTGGACAGCCAACACTGAAGCTTTCTTT
-	-	TRBV11-3	TRBJ2-4	CASSFDAGNIQYF	TGTGCCAGCAGCTTCGATGCAGGGAACATTCAGTACTTC
-	-	TRBV5-5	TRBJ2-7	CASSEGPGDTYEQYF	TGTGCCAGCAGCGAAGGGCCGGGGGATACCTACGAGCAGTACTTC
TRBD2	-	TRBV5-1	TRBJ2-3	CASSLGASGSTDTQYF	TGCGCCAGCAGCTTGGGGGCTAGCGGGAGCACAGATACGCAGTATTTT
TRBD1	-	TRBV19	TRBJ1-5	CASSWDSVQHF	TGTGCCAGTAGTTGGGACAGCGTCCAGCATTTT
-	few	TRBV21-1	TRBJ1-2	CASSRTDSLGYTF	TGTGCCAGCAGCAGGACGGACAGTTTGGGCTACACCTTC
TRBD2	-	TRBV6-5	TRBJ2-7	CASSSPGRGAYEQYF	TGTGCCAGCAGTTCCCCGGGGCGGGGGGCCTACGAGCAGTACTTC
-	-	TRBV19	TRBJ2-7	CASSRPGGGSREQYF	TGTGCCAGTAGTAGACCCGGGGGAGGCTCTCGGGAGCAGTACTTC
-	-	TRBV6-5	TRBJ1-5	CASSQGGYQPQHF	TGTGCCAGCAGCCAGGGCGGTTATCAGCCCCAGCATTTT
-	-	TRBV24-1	TRBJ2-1	CATSDWGHGSYNEQFF	TGTGCCACCAGTGATTGGGGACATGGGTCCTACAATGAGCAGTTCTTC
-	-	TRBV27	TRBJ2-7	CASSYREGEQYF	TGTGCCAGCAGTTACAGGGAGGGCGAGCAGTACTTC
TRBD1	once	TRBV29-1	TRBJ2-5	CSGLPGQGYQETQYF	TGCAGCGGACTCCCGGGACAGGGTTACCAAGAGACCCAGTACTTC
-	-	TRBV12-5	TRBJ2-7	CASGSAGIHEQYF	TGTGCTAGTGGTTCCGCGGGAATCCACGAGCAGTACTTC
TRBD2	once	TRBV5-1	TRBJ2-3	CASSLVGLAGVGDTQYF	TGCGCCAGCAGCTTGGTCGGACTAGCGGGAGTCGGGGATACGCAGTATTTT
-	few	TRBV19	TRBJ1-1	CASSIQGGVSTEAFF	TGTGCCAGTAGTATACAGGGAGGTGTATCCACTGAAGCTTTCTTT
-	-	TRBV5-6	TRBJ2-1	CASSLTSGWDNEQFF	TGTGCCAGCAGCTTGACCAGCGGGTGGGACAATGAGCAGTTCTTC
-	-	TRBV2	TRBJ1-3	CASRRAAVLLGNTIYF	TGTGCCAGCAGAAGGGCAGCGGTTCTCCTTGGAAACACCATATATTTT
TRBD1	-	TRBV5-1	TRBJ2-1	CASSLGDRGLNEQFF	TGCGCCAGCAGCTTAGGGGACAGGGGGCTAAATGAGCAGTTCTTC
TRBD1	medium-sized	TRBV7-9	TRBJ1-1	CASSTGQGSIEAFF	TGTGCCAGCAGCACAGGACAGGGTTCTATTGAAGCTTTCTTT
-	-	TRBV28	TRBJ1-3	CASSFSLSGNTIYF	TGTGCCAGCAGTTTCTCCCTCTCTGGAAACACCATATATTTT
-	once	TRBV11-2	TRBJ1-3	CASSRAGDTIYF	TGTGCCAGCTCCAGAGCAGGTGACACCATATATTTT
-	-	TRBV19	TRBJ2-2	CASSIQGQRGGELFF	TGTGCCAGTAGTATCCAAGGACAGCGCGGCGGGGAGCTGTTTTTT
TRBD1	-	TRBV5-1	TRBJ2-7	CASSLGQGAREQYF	TGCGCCAGCAGCTTGGGGCAGGGGGCGCGCGAGCAGTACTTC
-	-	TRBV5-4	TRBJ1-2	CASSGYRVLTDGYTF	TGTGCCAGCAGCGGATACAGGGTCTTAACGGATGGCTACACCTTC
-	few	TRBV7-8	TRBJ2-7	CASSLMLMPTYEQYF	TGTGCCAGCAGCTTAATGTTAATGCCGACATACGAGCAGTACTTC
-	few	TRBV3-1/TRBV3-2	TRBJ2-5	CAHSQGGGFQETQYF	TGTGCCCACTCCCAGGGAGGGGGTTTTCAAGAGACCCAGTACTTC
-	-	TRBV9	TRBJ1-1	CASSERRGLDTEAFF	TGTGCCAGCAGCGAAAGACGGGGGTTGGACACTGAAGCTTTCTTT
-	once	TRBV7-2	TRBJ2-1	CASSHRMAGRGNEQFF	TGTGCCAGCAGCCATAGGATGGCGGGGAGAGGCAATGAGCAGTTCTTC
TRBD2	once	TRBV7-2	TRBJ2-3	CASRPPGLAWGGTQYF	TGTGCCAGCAGGCCCCCGGGACTAGCGTGGGGGGGTACGCAGTATTTT
TRBD1	few	TRBV27	TRBJ1-2	CATYRDRGGYTF	TGTGCCACCTACCGGGACAGAGGGGGCTACACCTTC
TRBD1	once	TRBV7-9	TRBJ2-5	CASGTVQETQYF	TGTGCCAGCGGGACAGTCCAAGAGACCCAGTACTTC
-	-	TRBV24-1	TRBJ1-3	CATSDYGRSENTIYF	TGTGCCACCAGTGATTATGGGAGGTCCGAAAACACCATATATTTT
TRBD1	-	TRBV27	TRBJ1-2	CASSFGQGKGYTF	TGTGCCAGCAGCTTCGGACAGGGTAAAGGCTACACCTTC
TRBD1	-	TRBV7-3	TRBJ2-1	CASSLDAGTGSNEQFF	TGTGCCAGCAGCTTGGACGCCGGGACAGGGAGCAATGAGCAGTTCTTC
-	-	TRBV15	TRBJ2-6	CATSSGGSGANVLTF	TGTGCCACCAGCAGCGGGGGCTCTGGGGCCAACGTCCTGACTTTC
-	-	TRBV2	TRBJ1-4	CASSEVAGWGEKLFF	TGTGCCAGCAGTGAAGTTGCAGGGTGGGGTGAAAAACTGTTTTTT
-	-	TRBV19	TRBJ2-3	CASSPQILTDTQYF	TGTGCCAGTAGTCCACAGATTCTTACAGATACGCAGTATTTT
-	-	TRBV2	TRBJ2-3	CASSELSSTDTQYF	TGTGCCAGCAGTGAATTGAGTAGCACAGATACGCAGTATTTT
-	-	TRBV4-1	TRBJ2-7	CASSRTPRTDSYEQYF	TGCGCCAGCAGCCGGACTCCTCGGACAGACTCCTACGAGCAGTACTTC
-	-	TRBV24-1	TRBJ1-5	CATSSGFSNQPQHF	TGTGCCACCAGTTCAGGGTTTAGCAATCAGCCCCAGCATTTT
-	-	TRBV13	TRBJ1-2	CASSLGYRKSYGYTF	TGTGCCAGCAGCTTAGGCTACAGGAAGTCCTATGGCTACACCTTC
TRBD1	-	TRBV2	TRBJ1-2	CASSDQIPGGSYGYTF	TGTGCCAGCAGTGATCAAATTCCAGGGGGCAGCTATGGCTACACCTTC
TRBD1	-	TRBV28	TRBJ2-5	CASSSGQGYETQYF	TGTGCCAGCAGTTCGGGACAGGGGTACGAGACCCAGTACTTC
-	-	TRBV19	TRBJ2-7	CASGGSYEQYF	TGTGCCAGCGGGGGCTCCTACGAGCAGTACTTC
-	-	TRBV11-2	TRBJ2-6	CASSRTTTVTGANVLTF	TGTGCCAGCAGCCGAACCACCACAGTCACTGGGGCCAACGTCCTGACTTTC
TRBD2	-	TRBV28	TRBJ2-7	CASSFPRTSLRLEQYF	TGTGCCAGCAGTTTCCCTAGGACTAGCCTCCGATTGGAGCAGTACTTC
TRBD2	-	TRBV18	TRBJ2-5	CASSPPVSGGARRETQYF	TGTGCCAGCTCACCACCTGTTAGCGGGGGGGCCCGGAGGGAGACCCAGTACTTC
-	-	TRBV28	TRBJ2-3	CASSGGRRADTQYF	TGTGCCAGCAGTGGGGGGAGACGGGCAGATACGCAGTATTTT
-	-	TRBV11-2	TRBJ2-7	CASSLDEGAGEQYF	TGTGCCAGCAGCTTAGATGAGGGAGCGGGCGAGCAGTACTTC
TRBD1	once	TRBV11-2	TRBJ1-4	CASSFSGQGAFYEKLFF	TGTGCCAGCAGCTTTTCGGGACAGGGGGCATTTTATGAAAAACTGTTTTTT
-	-	TRBV6-1	TRBJ2-5	CASSDRNRFQETQYF	TGTGCCAGCAGTGACAGGAACAGATTCCAAGAGACCCAGTACTTC